This T cell receptor beta chain stems from a study of naive CD8 T cells in extremely preterm neonates (dated by TCRdb to 2015 to 2018). With regard to the full study: The study compared TCRbeta CDR3 repertoires of sorted naive CD8+ T cells across four age groups: extremely preterm neonates, term neonates, young children and adults. Here is what the overall study found, with its caveats: The proportion of shared CDR3 nucleotide sequences was higher in preterm neonates (2.7%) than in term neonates (roughly 0.4%), young children (about 0.03%) and adults (roughly 0.01%). Significantly lower iChao1 richness than in all other age groups (p < 0.05) and an even clone distribution were observed in preterm neonates, indicating a less rich repertoire. Compared with the older groups, preterm CDR3s were shorter and closer to germline, carrying fewer N additions and showing less junctional trimming. The authors noted a small sample size and variable productive template counts among preterm samples as limitations. To track T cell development within individuals, the authors urged prospective longitudinal studies of preterm and term neonates.

The term cord blood was obtained from about five elective full-term cesarean deliveries at about 37-42 weeks of gestation that occurred without labor or rupture of membranes. Exclusion from the study was applied to pregnancies with fetal demise, active maternal HSV infection or known maternal HIV infection. A FACSAria III cell sorter was used to sort live, Annexin V-negative naive CD8+ T cells (CD3+CD8+CD45RA+CCR7+). Each sample yielded between roughly 20,000 and 110,000 sorted naive CD8+ T cells. Preassembled standardized sampling kits were used to collect mixed venous-arterial cord blood. Cord blood was held at room temperature, and processing was completed within 4 hours of collection. Mononuclear cells were isolated from diluted blood by Ficoll-Paque density gradient centrifugation. Mononuclear cells were cryopreserved in approximately 10% DMSO with approximately 90% FBS and stored long term at -150°C before sorting. After thawing, the cells were stained with Annexin V and with antibodies against CD3, CD8, CCR7 and CD45RA. The DNeasy Blood and Tissue Kit was used to extract genomic DNA from snap-frozen pellets of sorted cells.

Regarding this clone: The antigen it recognizes is unknown. Base-call qualities are not available, and no considerably larger clone is one nucleotide away.

From the cysteine up to the phenylalanine, the CDR3 has a length of 14 residues. Of the read, only the CDR3 DNA is kept; its 42 bases are in frame from base 1. The germline V gene provides CDR1 SGHRS and CDR2 YFSETQ. Trimmed from V: 0 bases; trimmed from J: 0 bases; junction bases lacking a gene match: 0. TCRbeta CDR3 regions were amplified from genomic DNA by a two-step, bias-controlled multiplex PCR. The multiplex PCR used primers specific for every TRBV and TRBJ gene segment. TCRbeta repertoire data were generated with the immunoSEQ Assay. In the original analysis: To merge closely related sequences, reads went through filtering and clustering using a relative-frequency ratio and a modified nearest-neighbor algorithm. The V, D and J gene assignments for CDR3 sequences were based on IMGT annotation. Template counts were normalized for PCR amplification bias and quantified against synthetic TCR CDR3 analog sequences. Only unique productive sequences, defined as in-frame CDR3 sequences lacking stop codons, were included in the analyses. Clonality, defined as 1 minus Pielou's evenness, and iChao1 richness were computed with the immunoSEQ Analyzer software. Statistical testing was performed in JMP, using Student's t-test or a non-parametric test depending on Shapiro-Wilk normality results. As stored in TCRdb, this immuneACCESS dataset retains in-frame rearrangements with V and J assigned. A fraction of the clones does not appear; measured against another copy, unresolved V genes explain less than half of the discrepancy, and the remainder lacks a known reason. V, J and clone size derive from that table, while D and trimming were established from the DNA sequence. The table for this sample lists 4,000 to 6,000 clones; approximately 97% of them were counted only once. Of the sample, 0.56% is held by the ten largest clones.

The sample consisted of naive CD8+ T cells from cord blood. This TCR came from a newborn in good health. The chain uses TRBV5-1 and TRBJ2-7; 7 middle bases align to TRBD1. At the DNA level, the sequence is TGCGCCAGCAGCTTGGCAGGGGGCTCCTACGAGCAGTACTTC. Its translation is CASSLAGGSYEQYF.